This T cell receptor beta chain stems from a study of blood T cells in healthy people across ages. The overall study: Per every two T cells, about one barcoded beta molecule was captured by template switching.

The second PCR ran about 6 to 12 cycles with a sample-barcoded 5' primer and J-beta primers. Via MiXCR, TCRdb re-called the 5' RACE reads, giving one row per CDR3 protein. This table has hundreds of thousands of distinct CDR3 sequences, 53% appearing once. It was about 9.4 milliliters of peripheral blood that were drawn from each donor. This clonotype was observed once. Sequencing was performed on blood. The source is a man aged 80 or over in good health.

The CDR3 sequence is CASPPAGDRYEQFF. DNA of the CDR3: TGCGCCAGCCCGCCAGCGGGAGATCGCTATGAGCAGTTCTTC. V is TRBV10-1 and J is TRBJ2-7, with 8 bases identical to TRBD2. The closer fit of TRBJ2-1 to the DNA end suggests the J call may be wrong. The germline V gene has CDR1 WNHNN and CDR2 SYGVQD (reference sequence). The CDR3 covers 14 residues.